These T cell receptor beta chains were read from a single sample in a study of cytomegalovirus exposure and HLA in healthy donors. The table came from immunoSEQ multiplex PCR; TCRdb's copy has only in-frame clones and leaves some out. Of 90,000 to 120,000 clones listed, 76% are singletons. Sequencing used PBMCs. These TCRs come from a man aged 18 to 29 in good health and CMV-seronegative. The CDR3 runs from the conserved cysteine through the conserved F or W. D genes are given only for firm matches. The size of a clone is reported for some rows only, either as once, few or many, or as a class for expanded clones.

j_call: TRBJ2-1; d_call: -; v_call: TRBV18; clone_size: -; cdr3_nt: TGTGCCAGCTCAACAACAACGGGGTCGATTGAGCAGTTCTTC; cdr3_aa: CASSTTTGSIEQFF
j_call: TRBJ2-7; d_call: TRBD1; v_call: TRBV5-6; clone_size: -; cdr3_nt: TGTGCCAGCAGCTTAGGACAGGGGTACCCCTACGAGCAGTACTTC; cdr3_aa: CASSLGQGYPYEQYF
j_call: TRBJ1-3; d_call: -; v_call: TRBV9; clone_size: -; cdr3_nt: TGTGCCAGCAGCGTGTCCAACTCTGGAAACACCATATATTTT; cdr3_aa: CASSVSNSGNTIYF
j_call: TRBJ2-2; d_call: -; v_call: TRBV6-5; clone_size: -; cdr3_nt: TGTGCCAGCAGTTACTTCCAGGTTAAACCCGGGGAGCTGTTTTTT; cdr3_aa: CASSYFQVKPGELFF
j_call: TRBJ1-1; d_call: -; v_call: TRBV6-6; clone_size: few; cdr3_nt: TGTGCCAGCAGCCCGGCGGGGGAGAACACTGAAGCTTTCTTT; cdr3_aa: CASSPAGENTEAFF
j_call: TRBJ1-3; d_call: -; v_call: TRBV5-4; clone_size: -; cdr3_nt: TGTGCCAGCAGCTTTCGAGGGTTCAACACCATATATTTT; cdr3_aa: CASSFRGFNTIYF
j_call: TRBJ1-4; d_call: TRBD1; v_call: TRBV10-3; clone_size: -; cdr3_nt: TGTGCCATCAGTGAACGGGACAGGGTTGAAAAACTGTTTTTT; cdr3_aa: CAISERDRVEKLFF
j_call: TRBJ2-5; d_call: TRBD1; v_call: TRBV5-1; clone_size: -; cdr3_nt: TGCGCCAGCAGTAGAGAACACGGGACAGGGGTAGAGACCCAGTACTTC; cdr3_aa: CASSREHGTGVETQYF
j_call: TRBJ2-1; d_call: -; v_call: TRBV7-3; clone_size: -; cdr3_nt: TGTGCCAGCAGCTTGTCTGGGGCCCAGCATGAGCAGTTCTTC; cdr3_aa: CASSLSGAQHEQFF
j_call: TRBJ2-7; d_call: -; v_call: TRBV6-6; clone_size: -; cdr3_nt: TGTGCCAGCAGTTACTCGACAAGGGAGCAGTACTTC; cdr3_aa: CASSYSTREQYF
j_call: TRBJ2-1; d_call: TRBD2; v_call: TRBV6-1; clone_size: few; cdr3_nt: TGTGCCAGCAGTGAACGGCTAGCGGGGGGTGATGAGCAGTTCTTC; cdr3_aa: CASSERLAGGDEQFF
j_call: TRBJ2-7; d_call: TRBD2; v_call: TRBV6-5; clone_size: -; cdr3_nt: TGTGCCAGCGGGAAGGGGACTAGCAAGTACGAGCAGTACTTC; cdr3_aa: CASGKGTSKYEQYF
j_call: TRBJ1-1; d_call: TRBD1; v_call: TRBV2; clone_size: few; cdr3_nt: TGTGCCAGCAGGAAAGGACAGGGAGGCACTGAAGCTTTCTTT; cdr3_aa: CASRKGQGGTEAFF
j_call: TRBJ2-5; d_call: TRBD1; v_call: TRBV7-6; clone_size: -; cdr3_nt: TGTGCCAGCAGCTCCATGACAGGGCACCAAGAGACCCAGTACTTC; cdr3_aa: CASSSMTGHQETQYF
j_call: TRBJ2-2; d_call: -; v_call: TRBV28; clone_size: -; cdr3_nt: TGTGCCAGCACCAAAACACCGGGACTCACCGGGGAGCTGTTTTTT; cdr3_aa: CASTKTPGLTGELFF
j_call: TRBJ2-7; d_call: -; v_call: TRBV2; clone_size: -; cdr3_nt: TGTGCCAGCAGCCTCGCGGGACCCAACTACGAGCAGTACTTC; cdr3_aa: CASSLAGPNYEQYF
j_call: TRBJ2-5; d_call: -; v_call: TRBV7-6; clone_size: -; cdr3_nt: TGTGCCAGCAGCCCCAATAGAGAGACCCAGTACTTC; cdr3_aa: CASSPNRETQYF
j_call: TRBJ2-6; d_call: -; v_call: TRBV9; clone_size: -; cdr3_nt: TGTGCCAGCAGCGTGGGACTGGGGGCCAACGTCCTGACTTTC; cdr3_aa: CASSVGLGANVLTF
j_call: TRBJ2-1; d_call: TRBD2; v_call: TRBV4-2; clone_size: few; cdr3_nt: TGTGCCAGCAGCTCGGGGACTAGCGGAGAATACAATGAGCAGTTCTTC; cdr3_aa: CASSSGTSGEYNEQFF
j_call: TRBJ1-5; d_call: TRBD1; v_call: TRBV6-5; clone_size: -; cdr3_nt: TGTGCCAGCAGTTACCCGACAGGGCCTGGCAATCAGCCCCAGCATTTT; cdr3_aa: CASSYPTGPGNQPQHF
j_call: TRBJ2-1; d_call: TRBD1; v_call: TRBV5-1; clone_size: once; cdr3_nt: TGCGCCAGCAGCTTGGGCAGGGGGCTAGGATATGAGCAGTTCTTC; cdr3_aa: CASSLGRGLGYEQFF
j_call: TRBJ2-1; d_call: TRBD2; v_call: TRBV5-4; clone_size: -; cdr3_nt: TGTGCCAGCAGCCTAACTCGGACTAGCGGGCGGTCCTACAATGAGCAGTTCTTC; cdr3_aa: CASSLTRTSGRSYNEQFF
j_call: TRBJ1-1; d_call: -; v_call: TRBV25-1; clone_size: -; cdr3_nt: TGTGCCAGCAGTGGGACATGGACACCGTGGCGAGCTTTCTTT; cdr3_aa: CASSGTWTPWRAFF
j_call: TRBJ2-7; d_call: TRBD1; v_call: TRBV11-3; clone_size: -; cdr3_nt: TGTGCCAGCAGCGCAACAGGGGTTTCCTACGAGCAGTACTTC; cdr3_aa: CASSATGVSYEQYF
j_call: TRBJ1-2; d_call: -; v_call: TRBV7-9; clone_size: few; cdr3_nt: TGTGCCAGCAGCTTGGGTGACAGTCGTAACTATGGCTACACCTTC; cdr3_aa: CASSLGDSRNYGYTF
j_call: TRBJ1-1; d_call: -; v_call: TRBV7-9; clone_size: few; cdr3_nt: TGTGCCAGCAGCTTGGGCAGCGAAGCTTTCTTT; cdr3_aa: CASSLGSEAFF
j_call: TRBJ1-1; d_call: -; v_call: TRBV7-9; clone_size: few; cdr3_nt: TGTGCCAGCAGCCAAACAGGGAGAACTGAAGCTTTCTTT; cdr3_aa: CASSQTGRTEAFF
j_call: TRBJ2-3; d_call: TRBD1; v_call: TRBV19; clone_size: -; cdr3_nt: TGTGCCACCAACAGGGGGTCTGATACGCAGTATTTT; cdr3_aa: CATNRGSDTQYF
j_call: TRBJ2-1; d_call: TRBD2; v_call: TRBV15; clone_size: -; cdr3_nt: TGTGCCACCAGCAGAGATCAGTGGGGGGGGGAGCAGTTCTTC; cdr3_aa: CATSRDQWGGEQFF
j_call: TRBJ2-5; d_call: -; v_call: TRBV18; clone_size: -; cdr3_nt: TGTGCCAGCTCAACGGTTCAAGAGACCCAGTACTTC; cdr3_aa: CASSTVQETQYF
j_call: TRBJ1-2; d_call: -; v_call: TRBV7-9; clone_size: -; cdr3_nt: TGTTCCAGCAGCCCAGTCGGGGGACACTATGGCTACACCTTC; cdr3_aa: CSSSPVGGHYGYTF
j_call: TRBJ2-7; d_call: -; v_call: TRBV29-1; clone_size: -; cdr3_nt: TGCAGCGTTGTGGCCGGGTACGAGCAGTACTTC; cdr3_aa: CSVVAGYEQYF
j_call: TRBJ1-2; d_call: TRBD1; v_call: TRBV4-2; clone_size: once; cdr3_nt: TGTGCCAGCAGCCATACTCAGGACAGGGGGCGCGGGAGCTATGGCTACACCTTC; cdr3_aa: CASSHTQDRGRGSYGYTF
j_call: TRBJ1-4; d_call: -; v_call: TRBV18; clone_size: -; cdr3_nt: TGTGCCAGCTCACCGACGGTGGTGCCAGGTCACGCAGTCGGTAATGAAAAACTGTTTTTT; cdr3_aa: CASSPTVVPGHAVGNEKLFF
j_call: TRBJ2-3; d_call: -; v_call: TRBV6-6; clone_size: -; cdr3_nt: TGTGCCAGCAGTCCTGAAGGGGGGGCATGGACGCAGTATTTT; cdr3_aa: CASSPEGGAWTQYF
j_call: TRBJ2-3; d_call: -; v_call: TRBV23-1; clone_size: -; cdr3_nt: TGCGCCAGCACCACCGGGGGGACAAAAGCAGATACGCAGTATTTT; cdr3_aa: CASTTGGTKADTQYF
j_call: TRBJ2-7; d_call: -; v_call: TRBV7-9; clone_size: -; cdr3_nt: TGTGCCAGCAGCTTAAGTTCAGGGGAGGGCGAGCAGTACTTC; cdr3_aa: CASSLSSGEGEQYF
j_call: TRBJ1-1; d_call: -; v_call: TRBV7-2; clone_size: -; cdr3_nt: TGTGCCAGCAGCTTAGTTGGCAGGGGAACTGAAGCTTTCTTT; cdr3_aa: CASSLVGRGTEAFF
j_call: TRBJ2-2; d_call: TRBD1; v_call: TRBV5-4; clone_size: -; cdr3_nt: TGTGCCAGCAGCCTTTCCCGGGACAGGGGAAACACCGGGGAGCTGTTTTTT; cdr3_aa: CASSLSRDRGNTGELFF
j_call: TRBJ2-3; d_call: -; v_call: TRBV4-2; clone_size: few; cdr3_nt: TGTGCCAGCAGCCAAGGTGGCAGGGATGCAGATACGCAGTATTTT; cdr3_aa: CASSQGGRDADTQYF
j_call: TRBJ2-5; d_call: TRBD2; v_call: TRBV5-6; clone_size: -; cdr3_nt: TGTGCCAGCAGCTTGGCGTTCGCTAGCGGGGGTAGAGGGGAGACCCAGTACTTC; cdr3_aa: CASSLAFASGGRGETQYF
j_call: TRBJ1-2; d_call: TRBD1; v_call: TRBV6-5; clone_size: -; cdr3_nt: TGTGCCAGCAGTCCTTACCGGACAGGGCCCTATGGCTACACCTTC; cdr3_aa: CASSPYRTGPYGYTF
j_call: TRBJ1-5; d_call: TRBD1; v_call: TRBV2; clone_size: -; cdr3_nt: TGTGCCAGCAGTTTAGACAGGGGCAATCAGCCCCAGCATTTT; cdr3_aa: CASSLDRGNQPQHF
j_call: TRBJ1-1; d_call: TRBD1; v_call: TRBV15; clone_size: -; cdr3_nt: TGTGCCACCAGCAGAGATATGGGGACAGGGAACACTGAAGCTTTCTTT; cdr3_aa: CATSRDMGTGNTEAFF
j_call: TRBJ2-7; d_call: -; v_call: TRBV7-8; clone_size: once; cdr3_nt: TGTGCCAGCAGCTTAGCGACGGGGAAGTCCTACGAGCAGTACTTC; cdr3_aa: CASSLATGKSYEQYF
j_call: TRBJ2-7; d_call: -; v_call: TRBV5-1; clone_size: once; cdr3_nt: TGCGCCAGCGGACCAGGACTTCACCCTCCTTACGAGCAGTACTTC; cdr3_aa: CASGPGLHPPYEQYF